This record looks at one TCR beta chain sequence and its context. Germline lookup yields CDR1 LNHNV and CDR2 YYDKDF (reference sequence). The junction had 5 bases not matched to a gene; V was cut back by 1 base and J by 6 bases. CDR3 length equals 15 residues. The record originates from a study of cytomegalovirus exposure and HLA in healthy donors. PCR involved 60 Vbeta and 13 Jbeta primers. Produced via immunoSEQ multiplex PCR; TCRdb's table is partial and in-frame only. The sample includes under 200,000 clones, around four fifths of them seen just once. The sample taken for sequencing was PBMCs. The chain combines TRBV15 with TRBJ2-1; 8 bases line up with TRBD2. This TCR was sampled from a woman in her fifties or sixties in good health and CMV-seronegative. The CDR3 DNA sequence: TGTGCCACCAGCAGAGCCGGGGGGGCCATCAATGAGCAGTTCTTC. Translation gives CATSRAGGAINEQFF.